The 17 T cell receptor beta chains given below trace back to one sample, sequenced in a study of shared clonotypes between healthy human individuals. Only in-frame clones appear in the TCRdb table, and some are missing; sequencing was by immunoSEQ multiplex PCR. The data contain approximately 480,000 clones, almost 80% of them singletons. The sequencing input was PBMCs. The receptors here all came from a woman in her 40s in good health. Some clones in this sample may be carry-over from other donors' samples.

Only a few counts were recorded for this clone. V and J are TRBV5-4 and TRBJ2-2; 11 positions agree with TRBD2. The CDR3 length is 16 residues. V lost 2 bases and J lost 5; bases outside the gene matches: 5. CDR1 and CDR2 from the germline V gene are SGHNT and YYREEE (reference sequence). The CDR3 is CASSFSGRAGTGELFF. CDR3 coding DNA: TGTGCCAGCAGCTTTAGCGGGAGGGCCGGGACCGGGGAGCTGTTTTTT. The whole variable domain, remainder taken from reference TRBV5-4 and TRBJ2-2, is ETGVTQSPTHLIKTRGQQVTLRCSSQSGHNTVSWYQQALGQGPQFIFQYYREEENGRGNFPPRFSGLQFPNYSSELNVNALELDDSALYLCASSFSGRAGTGELFFGEGSRLTVL.

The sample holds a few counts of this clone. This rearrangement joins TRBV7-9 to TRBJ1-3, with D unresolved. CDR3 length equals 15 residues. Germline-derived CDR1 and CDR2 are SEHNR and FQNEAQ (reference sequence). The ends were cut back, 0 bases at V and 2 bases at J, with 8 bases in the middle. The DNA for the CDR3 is TGTGCCAGCAGCTTAGCAGGGAACCCTGGAAACACCATATATTTT. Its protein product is CASSLAGNPGNTIYF.

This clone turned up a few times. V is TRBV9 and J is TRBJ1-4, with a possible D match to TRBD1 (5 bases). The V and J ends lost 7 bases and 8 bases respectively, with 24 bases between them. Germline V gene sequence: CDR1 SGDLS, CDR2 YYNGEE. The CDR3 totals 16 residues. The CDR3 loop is CASGRSWGVDMEKLFF. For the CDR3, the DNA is TGTGCCAGCGGCCGCTCGTGGGGGGTGGATATGGAAAAACTGTTTTTT.

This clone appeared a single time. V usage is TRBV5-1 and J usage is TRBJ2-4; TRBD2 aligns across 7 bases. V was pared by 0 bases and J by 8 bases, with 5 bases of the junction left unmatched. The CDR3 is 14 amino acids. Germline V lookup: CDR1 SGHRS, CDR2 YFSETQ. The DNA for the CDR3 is TGCGCCAGCAGCTTGGCCACTAGCGATGACATTCAGTACTTC. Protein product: CASSLATSDDIQYF.

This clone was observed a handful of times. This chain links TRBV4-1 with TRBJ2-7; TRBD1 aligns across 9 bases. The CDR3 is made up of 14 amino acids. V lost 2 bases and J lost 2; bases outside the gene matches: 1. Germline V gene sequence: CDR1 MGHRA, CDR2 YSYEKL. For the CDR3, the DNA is TGCGCCAGCAGCCAAAGGGACAGGGCCTACGAGCAGTACTTC. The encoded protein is CASSQRDRAYEQYF.

CDR3 DNA: TGTGCCAGCAGCCAGGGGACCGGGGAGCTGTTTTTT. Translating gives CASSQGTGELFF. The V and J genes are TRBV5-4 and TRBJ2-2, with D perhaps TRBD1 (6 bases). Looked up from germline, CDR1 is SGHNT and CDR2 is YYREEE (reference sequence). The CDR3 is made up of 12 amino acids. V was cut by 4 bases and J by 5 bases, with 6 bases left in between.

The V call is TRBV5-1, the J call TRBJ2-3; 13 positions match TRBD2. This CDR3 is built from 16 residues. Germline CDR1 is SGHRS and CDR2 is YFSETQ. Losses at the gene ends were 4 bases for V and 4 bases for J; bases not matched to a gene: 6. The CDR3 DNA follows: TGCGCCAGCAGCCACCGGGGACTAGCGGGATCAGATACGCAGTATTTT. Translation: CASSHRGLAGSDTQYF.

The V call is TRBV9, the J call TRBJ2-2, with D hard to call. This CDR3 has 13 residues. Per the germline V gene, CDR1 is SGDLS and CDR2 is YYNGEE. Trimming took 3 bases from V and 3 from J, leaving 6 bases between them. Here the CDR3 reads CASSAYDTGELFF. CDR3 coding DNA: TGTGCCAGCAGCGCCTATGACACCGGGGAGCTGTTTTTT.

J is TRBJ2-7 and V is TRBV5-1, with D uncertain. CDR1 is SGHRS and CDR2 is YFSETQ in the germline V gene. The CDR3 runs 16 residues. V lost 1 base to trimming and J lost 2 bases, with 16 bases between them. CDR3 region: CASSLSGLVRAYEQYF. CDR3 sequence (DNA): TGCGCCAGCAGCTTGTCAGGCTTGGTCCGGGCCTACGAGCAGTACTTC.

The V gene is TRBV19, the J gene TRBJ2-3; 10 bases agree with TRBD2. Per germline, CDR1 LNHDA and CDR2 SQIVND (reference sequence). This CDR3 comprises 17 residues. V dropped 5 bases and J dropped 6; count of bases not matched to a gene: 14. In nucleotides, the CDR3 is TGTGCCAGTAGTTGGGCAGGGCGGCTAGCGGGAGAGGATACGCAGTATTTT. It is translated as CASSWAGRLAGEDTQYF.

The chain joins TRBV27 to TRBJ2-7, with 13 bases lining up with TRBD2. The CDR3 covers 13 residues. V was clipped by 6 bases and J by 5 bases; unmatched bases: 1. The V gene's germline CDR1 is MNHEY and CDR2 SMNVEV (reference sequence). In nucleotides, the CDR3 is TGTGCCAGCAGGGGGACTAGCGGGAACGAGCAGTACTTC. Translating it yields CASRGTSGNEQYF.

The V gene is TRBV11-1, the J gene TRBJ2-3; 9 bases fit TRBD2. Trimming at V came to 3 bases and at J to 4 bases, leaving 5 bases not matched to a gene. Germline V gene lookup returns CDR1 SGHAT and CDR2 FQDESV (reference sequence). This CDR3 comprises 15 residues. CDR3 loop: CASSLRGRGADTQYF. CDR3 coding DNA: TGTGCCAGCAGCTTGCGCGGGAGGGGTGCAGATACGCAGTATTTT.

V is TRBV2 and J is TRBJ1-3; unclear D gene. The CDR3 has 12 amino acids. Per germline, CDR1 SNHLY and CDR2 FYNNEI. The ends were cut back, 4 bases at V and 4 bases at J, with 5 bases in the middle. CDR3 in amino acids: CASSGVGNTIYF. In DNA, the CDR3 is TGTGCCAGCAGTGGAGTCGGAAACACCATATATTTT. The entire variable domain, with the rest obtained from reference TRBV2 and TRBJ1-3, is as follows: EPEVTQTPSHQVTQMGQEVILRCVPISNHLYFYWYRQILGQKVEFLVSFYNNEISEKSEIFDDQFSVERPDGSNFTLKIRSTKLEDSAMYFCASSGVGNTIYFGEGSWLTVV.

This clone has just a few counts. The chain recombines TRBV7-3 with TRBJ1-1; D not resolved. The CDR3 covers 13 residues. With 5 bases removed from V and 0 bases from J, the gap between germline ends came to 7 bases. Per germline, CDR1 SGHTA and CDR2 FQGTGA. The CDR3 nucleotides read TGTGCCAGCAGCGAAAACTTGAACACTGAAGCTTTCTTT. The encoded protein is CASSENLNTEAFF.

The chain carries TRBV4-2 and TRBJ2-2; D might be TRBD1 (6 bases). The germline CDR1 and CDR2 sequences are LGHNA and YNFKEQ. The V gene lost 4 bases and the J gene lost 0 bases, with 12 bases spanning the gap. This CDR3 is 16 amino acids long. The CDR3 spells CASSREDRANTGELFF. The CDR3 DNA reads TGTGCCAGCAGCCGAGAGGACAGAGCGAACACCGGGGAGCTGTTTTTT.

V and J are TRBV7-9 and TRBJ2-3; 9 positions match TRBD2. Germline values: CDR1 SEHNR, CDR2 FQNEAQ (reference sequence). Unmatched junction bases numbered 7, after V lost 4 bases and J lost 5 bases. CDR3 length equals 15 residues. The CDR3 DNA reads TGTGCCAGCAGCTCGGGACTAGCCCTAGGAGATACGCAGTATTTT. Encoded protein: CASSSGLALGDTQYF. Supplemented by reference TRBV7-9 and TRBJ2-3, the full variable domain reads DTGVSQNPRHKITKRGQNVTFRCDPISEHNRLYWYRQTLGQGPEFLTYFQNEAQLEKSRLLSDRFSAERPKGSFSTLEIQRTEQGDSAMYLCASSSGLALGDTQYFGPGTRLTVL.

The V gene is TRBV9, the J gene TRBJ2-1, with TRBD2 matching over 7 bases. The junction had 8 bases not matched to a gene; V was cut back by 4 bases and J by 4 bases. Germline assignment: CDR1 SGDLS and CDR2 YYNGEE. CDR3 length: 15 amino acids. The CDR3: CASSPLGGSYNEQFF. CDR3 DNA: TGTGCCAGCAGCCCCCTCGGCGGGAGTTACAATGAGCAGTTCTTC.